This T cell receptor beta chain was profiled in a study of blood T cell repertoires in COVID-19. About the study: The United States, Italy and Spain were the sources of the acute and convalescent COVID-19 samples. From T cells, B-cell-depleted T cells, or PBMCs came the material, which was cDNA or gDNA.

V shed 0 bases and J shed 2 bases, with 11 bases lying between them. This CDR3 has 15 residues. The germline V gene encodes CDR1 SGHRS and CDR2 YFSETQ. Original processing notes: From reference gene primer amplification, estimates of nucleated cell counts were derived. Sequencing used immunoSEQ multiplex PCR; TCRdb keeps in-frame clones, though not all of them. V and J calls and clone size are given by that table; D and trimming were obtained from the DNA. Among about 500,000 clones listed, approximately 88% were seen once. Those enrolled in Seattle joined during active infection and were followed longitudinally afterward.

Sequences were obtained from peripheral blood. The chain carries TRBV5-1 and TRBJ1-2; a possible D gene is TRBD1 (6 bases). This receptor was obtained from a woman in her 50s with COVID-19, enrolled during active disease. CDR3 DNA sequence: TGCGCCAGCAGCTTGGGGACAGATTTGAACTATGGCTACACCTTC. Translating gives CASSLGTDLNYGYTF.